This TCR beta chain was captured in a study of cytomegalovirus exposure and HLA in healthy donors. Assay used: immunoSEQ multiplex PCR; TCRdb lists only in-frame clones, some missing. The table lists under 300,000 clones, around 86% of them singletons. Whole-study findings and limits: Cytomegalovirus status was reportedly diagnosed by the classifier with high specificity and sensitivity.

This clone was picked up a small number of times. Its antigen is not known. The sequence was collected from a woman aged 30 to 39 in good health and CMV-seropositive. The sequencing sample was made of PBMCs.

The CDR3 region is CASSLKGTSGSSQFF. The CDR3 region has the DNA TGTGCCAGCAGCTTAAAGGGAACTAGCGGGAGTTCTCAGTTCTTC. The chain couples TRBV7-3 to TRBJ2-1, with 11 bases that match TRBD2. V lost 1 base, J lost 13 bases, and 9 bases stayed unmatched. Germline lookup yields CDR1 SGHTA and CDR2 FQGTGA. The CDR3 runs 15 residues.